This T cell receptor beta chain comes out of a study of glioma-infiltrating T cells. General study findings and limits: Gliomas, especially low-grade, showed above-expected tissue-blood divergence; non-neoplastic patients showed below. Only very few CDR3 sequences appeared in both tissue and blood.

In regard to this clonotype: The antigen is undetermined.

The germline V gene encodes CDR1 DFQATT and CDR2 SNEGSKA (reference sequence). V lost 0 bases to trimming and J lost 5 bases, with 16 bases between them. CDR3 size: 15 residues. Amplification of TCR alpha and beta CDR3 regions from RNA used iRepertoire nested multiplex PCR. TCRdb re-derived calls from the multiplex PCR reads in MiXCR, one entry per CDR3 protein. The table has 150,000 or so distinct CDR3 sequences, about 39% seen once. Source material: glioma tissue, nonneoplastic brain tissue, or PBMCs (not recorded which). This receptor was taken from a human donor with low-grade glioma or glioblastoma, undergoing nonglioma brain surgery, or in good health (not recorded which). The chain has TRBV20-1 and TRBJ1-1; maybe TRBD1 (5 bases). This CDR3 is CSARDPPGKGTEAFF. In nucleotides, the CDR3 is TGCAGTGCTAGAGATCCCCCAGGGAAGGGGACTGAAGCTTTCTTT.